One sample yielded the 9 T cell receptor beta chains listed below, sequenced in a study of blood T cell repertoires in COVID-19. Clones were sequenced by immunoSEQ multiplex PCR, and TCRdb holds only the in-frame ones, with some missing. This table has more than 150,000 clones, around 82% appearing once. Input material: PBMCs or T cells enriched from blood (not recorded which). The receptors were sampled from a man aged 40-55 years who had recovered from COVID-19.

The chain recombines TRBV30 with TRBJ1-6, with D perhaps TRBD1 (5 bases). The V end was cut by 5 bases, the J end by 7 bases, with 12 bases between. CDR3 length equals 13 residues. The germline V gene encodes CDR1 GTSNPN and CDR2 SVGIG (reference sequence). CDR3 loop: CAWQGMGNSPLHF. CDR3 nucleotides: TGTGCCTGGCAGGGCATGGGCAATTCACCCCTCCACTTT. Based on the CDR3 plus reference TRBV30 and TRBJ1-6, the full variable domain is SQTIHQWPATLVQPVGSPLSLECTVEGTSNPNLYWYRQAAGRGLQLLFYSVGIGQISSEVPQNLSASRPQDRQFILSSKKLLLSDSGFYLCAWQGMGNSPLHFGNGTRLTVT.

The chain is built from TRBV2 and TRBJ2-3; D perhaps matches TRBD2 (5 bases). Per germline, CDR1 SNHLY and CDR2 FYNNEI. The CDR3 consists of 14 residues. Trimming stripped 8 bases from V and 0 bases from J, with 12 bases between. As DNA, the CDR3 is TGTGCCAGCCTTCTAGCAACTAGCACAGATACGCAGTATTTT. Translated, it gives CASLLATSTDTQYF.

The gene calls are TRBV6-5 and TRBJ1-1, with D unclear. This CDR3 region has 16 residues. CDR1 is MNHEY and CDR2 is SVGAGI in the germline V gene. Trimming pared 0 bases from V and 8 bases from J, leaving 19 bases between. The CDR3 DNA sequence: TGTGCCAGCAGTTACTCTACAGCCTTGGAGGCTCCCGAAGCTTTCTTT. Translation: CASSYSTALEAPEAFF.

The rearrangement joins TRBV27 to TRBJ2-5, with 11 positions matching TRBD1. Germline loops: CDR1 MNHEY, CDR2 SMNVEV (reference sequence). The CDR3 length is 15 residues. Trimming cost V 2 bases and J 13 bases; bases outside gene matches: 12. The CDR3 here is CASSLEGTGGREWYF. CDR3 nucleotides: TGTGCCAGCAGTTTAGAGGGGACAGGGGGAAGGGAGTGGTACTTC.

This clone was seen once. This rearrangement joins TRBV28 to TRBJ1-2, with a tentative D call TRBD1 (5 bases). CDR1 and CDR2 (germline): MDHEN, SYDVKM. This CDR3 spans 14 amino acids. V was clipped by 3 bases and J by 2 bases, with 10 bases between them. The CDR3 DNA is TGTGCCAGCAGTTTGCGGGGGATCAACTATGGCTACACCTTC. It is translated as CASSLRGINYGYTF.

The V call is TRBV19, the J call TRBJ2-3; TRBD2 matches 12 bases. The J segment lost 3 bases and the V segment lost 6 bases, leaving 7 bases of the junction unmatched. The germline V gene has CDR1 LNHDA and CDR2 SQIVND (reference sequence). This CDR3 is built from 16 residues. The DNA of the CDR3 is TGTGCCAGTAGAACCGGACTAGCGGGGACGACAGATACGCAGTATTTT. Translating gives CASRTGLAGTTDTQYF.

This rearrangement joins TRBV5-4 to TRBJ2-2, with 8 positions matching TRBD2. Germline assignment: CDR1 SGHNT and CDR2 YYREEE (reference sequence). The J segment lost 0 bases and the V segment lost 2 bases, leaving 9 bases of the junction unmatched. The CDR3 spans 18 residues. The CDR3 here is CASSFGGSGDSNTGELFF. For the CDR3, the DNA is TGTGCCAGCAGCTTTGGGGGTAGCGGGGACTCGAACACCGGGGAGCTGTTTTTT. The full variable domain, its missing parts supplied by reference TRBV5-4 and TRBJ2-2, is ETGVTQSPTHLIKTRGQQVTLRCSSQSGHNTVSWYQQALGQGPQFIFQYYREEENGRGNFPPRFSGLQFPNYSSELNVNALELDDSALYLCASSFGGSGDSNTGELFFGEGSRLTVL.

The gene calls are TRBV30 and TRBJ1-3; D gene unclear. Germline CDR1 and CDR2: GTSNPN and SVGIG (reference sequence). Trimming took 2 bases from V and 1 from J, leaving 3 bases between them. The CDR3 spans 12 residues. This CDR3 reads CAWSPSGNTIYF. The CDR3 DNA sequence: TGTGCCTGGAGTCCGTCTGGAAACACCATATATTTT.

The chain carries TRBV28 and TRBJ2-7; D perhaps matches TRBD1 (6 bases). V lost 5 bases to trimming and J lost 2 bases, with 16 bases between them. The CDR3 runs 15 residues. Germline loops: CDR1 MDHEN, CDR2 SYDVKM. The DNA for the CDR3 is TGTGCCAGCAGTACTCCAGGGGCTCAGACCTACGAGCAGTACGTC. This encodes CASSTPGAQTYEQYV.